The 5 T cell receptor beta chains below come from one sample, sequenced in a study of blood T cell repertoires in COVID-19. TCRdb's copy holds only in-frame clones and misses some; the assay was immunoSEQ multiplex PCR. The sample has approximately 180,000 clones, about 87% seen once; the top ten hold around 2.3%. Sequenced sample: peripheral blood. Receptors originate from a man aged 35-49 years with active or convalescent COVID-19.

For the CDR3, the DNA is TGTGCCAGCAGCACAAGGTCGGGGTGGGCGAACACCGGGGAGCTGTTTTTT. It is translated as CASSTRSGWANTGELFF. V gene TRBV5-5 combines with J gene TRBJ2-2; TRBD2 might be the D (5 bases). The CDR3 is 17 residues long. Trimming took off 4 bases at V and 0 bases at J, with 16 bases between the two ends. Per the germline V gene, CDR1 is SGHKS and CDR2 is YYEKEE (reference sequence).

The chain employs TRBV7-2 and TRBJ2-1, with 10 nucleotides matching TRBD1. The CDR3 loop spans 16 amino acids. In germline, CDR1 is SGHTA, CDR2 FQGNSA. V trimming: 5 bases; J trimming: 4 bases; junction bases outside the gene matches: 8. CDR3 sequence (DNA): TGTGCCAGCAGCAACCCCGGGACAGGGGAATACAATGAGCAGTTCTTC. This encodes CASSNPGTGEYNEQFF.

Here the CDR3 DNA reads TGTGCCAGCAGCTTAGATCTGGGAGTTGAAGCTTTCTTT. As protein: CASSLDLGVEAFF. The chain is built from TRBV11-2 and TRBJ1-1, with D unresolved. Looked up from germline, CDR1 is SGHAT and CDR2 is FQNNGV. The CDR3 length is 13 residues. The V end was cut by 0 bases, the J end by 7 bases, with 9 bases between.

The chain couples TRBV6-2 or TRBV6-3 to TRBJ2-1; TRBD2 matches 10 bases. This CDR3 comprises 16 residues. CDR1 MNHEY and CDR2 SVGEGT come from the germline V gene. V was clipped by 0 bases and J by 6 bases; unmatched bases: 5. CDR3 region: CASSYSSSGGGNEQFF. CDR3 in DNA: TGTGCCAGCAGTTACTCGTCTAGCGGGGGAGGCAATGAGCAGTTCTTC.

The chain couples TRBV19 to TRBJ1-2; weak D call: TRBD1 (6 bases). V was cut by 6 bases and J by 13 bases, with 18 bases left in between. The V gene's germline CDR1 is LNHDA and CDR2 SQIVND (reference sequence). The CDR3 contains 12 residues. Written as DNA, the CDR3 is TGTGCCAGTAGGGACCCTGACAGGACTGTCACCTTC. As protein: CASRDPDRTVTF.